A selection of T cell receptor beta chains follows, all from one sample in a study of cytomegalovirus exposure and HLA in healthy donors. Method: immunoSEQ multiplex PCR; TCRdb's copy keeps in-frame clones and lacks some. Of tens of thousands of clones detected, 95% to 98% appear once; the ten largest clones hold about 1.5%. Material: PBMCs. Receptor source: a woman in her late teens or twenties in good health and CMV-seropositive. The CDR3 runs from the conserved cysteine through the conserved F or W. A D gene is named only where the DNA matches it firmly. Only some rows state a clone size, as once, few, many or a class for expanded clones.

clone_size	v_call	d_call	j_call	cdr3_aa
NA	TRBV7-7	TRBD2	TRBJ2-1	CASSVSGSDGNEQFF
NA	TRBV7-8	NA	TRBJ2-2	CASSINRVGTGELFF
NA	TRBV28	NA	TRBJ1-5	CASSLRPGSNQPQHF
NA	TRBV9	NA	TRBJ2-6	CASSVEGSHSGANVLTF
NA	TRBV27	TRBD1	TRBJ1-2	CASSRTGGRTNYGYTF
once	TRBV5-1	NA	TRBJ1-1	CASSALGIDTEAFF
NA	TRBV25-1	NA	TRBJ1-5	CASSGGLVGNQPQHF
NA	TRBV10-2	NA	TRBJ2-7	CATSQGLWYEQYF
NA	TRBV7-9	NA	TRBJ1-4	CASSPVGAANEKLFF
once	TRBV27	NA	TRBJ1-4	CASSLSFNEKLFF
NA	TRBV27	NA	TRBJ1-1	CASSRTGLNTEAFF
NA	TRBV10-3	TRBD1	TRBJ1-5	CAIGGTGGNQPQHF
NA	TRBV30	NA	TRBJ1-2	CAWSVQDNYGYTF
NA	TRBV9	TRBD2	TRBJ2-3	CASSTERDRADTQYF
NA	TRBV15	NA	TRBJ1-5	CATSHSGPNQPQHF
once	TRBV6-1	NA	TRBJ1-4	CASRPGTNEKLFF
NA	TRBV28	NA	TRBJ2-1	CASRLAPAYNEQFF
once	TRBV7-3	TRBD2	TRBJ2-1	CASSTRLAAYNEQFF
NA	TRBV7-9	NA	TRBJ2-7	CASSFNGEQYF
NA	TRBV7-9	TRBD2	TRBJ2-1	CASSSRLAGGINEQFF
NA	TRBV18	NA	TRBJ1-1	CASSPPGGSNTEAFF
NA	TRBV11-2	NA	TRBJ2-2	CASSLVWQGIVSGELFF
NA	TRBV9	NA	TRBJ2-7	CASSGLRDEQYF
NA	TRBV9	TRBD2	TRBJ2-7	CASSVGLAGVAEQYF
NA	TRBV4-1	TRBD1	TRBJ1-2	CASSLVPPGQGRGYTF
NA	TRBV9	TRBD1	TRBJ1-4	CASSPSGDSNEKLFF
NA	TRBV19	TRBD2	TRBJ2-1	CASSHPLGLAGSYNEQFF
once	TRBV5-5	NA	TRBJ2-7	CASRPGLTYEQYF
once	TRBV7-9	TRBD1	TRBJ1-1	CASSTQTGLTEAFF
NA	TRBV6-5	NA	TRBJ1-2	CASSYIDQVGYGYTF
NA	TRBV19	NA	TRBJ2-2	CASSATGTGELFF
NA	TRBV7-8	TRBD2	TRBJ2-5	CASSLAGDWTQYF
NA	TRBV29-1	TRBD1	TRBJ2-7	CSVDRQGSEQYF
NA	TRBV29-1	TRBD1	TRBJ2-3	CSVARTGNTDTQYF
NA	TRBV7-3	TRBD1	TRBJ2-1	CASSPTGGADEQFF
NA	TRBV9	NA	TRBJ2-5	CASSVGGQETQYF